This T cell receptor (beta chain) was documented in a study of shared clonotypes between healthy human individuals. About the study: The people who gave samples were a couple of women and three men aged 18 to 49.

About this clone: The antigen is not known.

The V end was cut by 4 bases, the J end by 4 bases, with 30 bases between. CDR3 length equals 20 residues. Germline CDR1 and CDR2: SGHRS and YFSETQ. Study conclusions and caveats: Generation probability values for non-shared clonotypes were lower than those for clonotypes shared by all four donors.

Sequenced by immunoSEQ multiplex PCR; TCRdb stores in-frame clones only, minus some. The data contain a few million clones, just over 90% of them singletons. Sequenced: naive CD4+ T cells from PBMCs. As for subset: CD45RA+ positively selected. This TCR derives from a man between 18 and 35 years old in good health. Some clones in this sample may be carry-over from other donors' samples. The V gene is TRBV5-1, the J gene TRBJ1-3; D may be TRBD1 (6 bases). CDR3 protein: CASSRRVAGVILVSGNTIYF. The CDR3 coding sequence is TGCGCCAGCAGCCGAAGAGTGGCAGGGGTTATACTGGTATCAGGAAACACCATATATTTT.